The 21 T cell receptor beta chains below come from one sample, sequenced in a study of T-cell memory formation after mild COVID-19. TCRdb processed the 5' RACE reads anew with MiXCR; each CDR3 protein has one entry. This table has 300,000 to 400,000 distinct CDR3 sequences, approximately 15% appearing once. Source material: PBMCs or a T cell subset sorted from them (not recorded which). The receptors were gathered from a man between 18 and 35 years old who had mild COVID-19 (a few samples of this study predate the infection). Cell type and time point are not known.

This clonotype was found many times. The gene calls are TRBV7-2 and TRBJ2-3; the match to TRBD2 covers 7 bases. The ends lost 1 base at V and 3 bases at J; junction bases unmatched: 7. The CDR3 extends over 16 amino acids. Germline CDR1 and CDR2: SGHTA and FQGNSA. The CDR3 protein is CASSLVGGGRTDTQYF. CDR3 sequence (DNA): TGTGCCAGCAGCTTAGTCGGCGGGGGAAGGACAGATACGCAGTATTTT.

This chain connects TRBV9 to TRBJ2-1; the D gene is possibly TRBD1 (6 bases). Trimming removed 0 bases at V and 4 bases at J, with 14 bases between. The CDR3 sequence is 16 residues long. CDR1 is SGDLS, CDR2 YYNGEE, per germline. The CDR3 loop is CASSVVSRGTYNEQFF. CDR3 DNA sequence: TGTGCCAGCAGCGTAGTGTCCAGGGGCACTTACAATGAGCAGTTCTTC. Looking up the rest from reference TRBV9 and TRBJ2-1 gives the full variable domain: DSGVTQTPKHLITATGQRVTLRCSPRSGDLSVYWYQQSLDQGLQFLIQYYNGEERAKGNILERFSAQQFPDLHSELNLSSLELGDSALYFCASSVVSRGTYNEQFFGPGTRLTVL.

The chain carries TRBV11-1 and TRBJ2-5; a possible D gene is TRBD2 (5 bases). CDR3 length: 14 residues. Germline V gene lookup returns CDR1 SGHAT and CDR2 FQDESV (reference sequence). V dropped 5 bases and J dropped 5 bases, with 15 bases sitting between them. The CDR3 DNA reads TGTGCCAGCAGCCGCGGGCATACGAGGGAGACCCAGTACTTC. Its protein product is CASSRGHTRETQYF.

CDR3 coding DNA: TGTGCCAGCAGCTTGGACTTCTCCTACAATGAGCAGTTCTTC. This sequence encodes CASSLDFSYNEQFF. The chain employs TRBV7-9 and TRBJ2-1; tentatively, D is TRBD2 (5 bases). V lost 3 bases and J 0 bases, leaving 6 bases between the germline ends. There are 14 residues in the CDR3. From germline, CDR1 is SEHNR and CDR2 FQNEAQ (reference sequence).

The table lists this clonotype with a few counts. CDR3 sequence: CASKISGTDTQYF. DNA of the CDR3: TGTGCCAGCAAAATCAGTGGCACAGATACGCAGTATTTT. The J gene is TRBJ2-3, the V gene TRBV6-2 or TRBV6-3; D not certain. CDR3 length: 13 amino acids. Germline loops: CDR1 MNHEY, CDR2 SVGEGT. V lost 7 bases to trimming and J lost 1 base, with 9 bases between them.

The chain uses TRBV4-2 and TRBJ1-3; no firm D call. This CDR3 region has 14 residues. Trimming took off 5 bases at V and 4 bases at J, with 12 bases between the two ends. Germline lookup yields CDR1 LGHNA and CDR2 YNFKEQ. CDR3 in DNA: TGTGCCAGCAGCTCCCCGAAGAACGGAAACACCATATATTTT. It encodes CASSSPKNGNTIYF.

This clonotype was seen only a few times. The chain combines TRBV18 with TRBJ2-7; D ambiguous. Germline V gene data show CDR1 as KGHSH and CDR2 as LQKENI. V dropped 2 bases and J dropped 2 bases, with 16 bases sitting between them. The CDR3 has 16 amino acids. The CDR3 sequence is CASSPNPGKKAYEQYF. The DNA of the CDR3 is TGTGCCAGCTCACCAAATCCGGGTAAGAAAGCCTACGAGCAGTACTTC.

CDR3 protein: CASSFRGALAKNIQYF. The CDR3 nucleotides read TGCGCCAGCAGTTTCAGGGGGGCACTAGCCAAAAACATTCAGTACTTC. The rearrangement uses TRBV5-1 and TRBJ2-4, with D tentatively TRBD1 (7 bases). Germline lookup yields CDR1 SGHRS and CDR2 YFSETQ. The CDR3 extends over 16 amino acids. V lost 5 bases, J lost 0 bases, and 15 bases lay in between.

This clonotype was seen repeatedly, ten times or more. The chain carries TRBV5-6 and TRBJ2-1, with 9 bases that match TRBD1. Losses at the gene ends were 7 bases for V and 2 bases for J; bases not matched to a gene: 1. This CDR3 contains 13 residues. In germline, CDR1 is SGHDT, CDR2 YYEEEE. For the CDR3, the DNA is TGTGCCAGCGGACAGGGGACCTACAATGAGCAGTTCTTC. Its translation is CASGQGTYNEQFF.

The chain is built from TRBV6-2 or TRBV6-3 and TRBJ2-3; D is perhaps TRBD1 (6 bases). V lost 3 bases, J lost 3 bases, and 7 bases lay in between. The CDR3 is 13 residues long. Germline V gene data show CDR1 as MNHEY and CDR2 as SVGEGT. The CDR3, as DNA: TGTGCCAGCAGTTATACAGGGACAGATACGCAGTATTTT. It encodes CASSYTGTDTQYF.

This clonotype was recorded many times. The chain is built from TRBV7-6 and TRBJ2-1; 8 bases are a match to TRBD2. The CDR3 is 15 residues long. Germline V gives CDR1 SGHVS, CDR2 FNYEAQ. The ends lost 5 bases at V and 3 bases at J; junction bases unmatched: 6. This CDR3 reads CASSPTGGNYNEQFF. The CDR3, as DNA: TGTGCCAGCAGCCCCACGGGGGGGAACTACAATGAGCAGTTCTTC.

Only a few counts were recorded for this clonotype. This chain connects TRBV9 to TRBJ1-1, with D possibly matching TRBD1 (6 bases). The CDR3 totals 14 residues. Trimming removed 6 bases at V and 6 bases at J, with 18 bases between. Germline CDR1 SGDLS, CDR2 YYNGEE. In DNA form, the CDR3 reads TGTGCCAGCAACACAGGGTCGCTTGGGGCTGAAGCTTTCTTT. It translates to CASNTGSLGAEAFF.

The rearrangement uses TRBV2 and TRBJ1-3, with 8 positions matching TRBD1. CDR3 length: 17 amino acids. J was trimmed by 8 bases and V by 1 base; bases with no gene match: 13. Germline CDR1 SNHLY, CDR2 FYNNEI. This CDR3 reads CASSEVLDRVTGHTIYF. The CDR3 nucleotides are TGTGCCAGCAGTGAAGTGCTGGACAGGGTTACCGGACACACCATATATTTT.

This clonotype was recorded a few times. The CDR3 sequence: CASINRGPGELFF. DNA for the CDR3: TGTGCCAGCATCAACAGGGGGCCCGGGGAGCTGTTTTTT. The V gene is TRBV12-3 or TRBV12-4, the J gene TRBJ2-2, with TRBD1 matching over 9 bases. This CDR3 comprises 13 residues. The V and J ends lost 7 bases and 6 bases, in that order; junction bases with no gene match: 3.

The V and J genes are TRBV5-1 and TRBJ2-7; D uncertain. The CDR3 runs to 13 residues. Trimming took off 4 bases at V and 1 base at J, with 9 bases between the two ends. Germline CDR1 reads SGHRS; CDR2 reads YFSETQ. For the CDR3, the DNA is TGCGCCAGCAGCGGCTATCGGTCCTACGAGCAGTACGTC. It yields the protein CASSGYRSYEQYV.

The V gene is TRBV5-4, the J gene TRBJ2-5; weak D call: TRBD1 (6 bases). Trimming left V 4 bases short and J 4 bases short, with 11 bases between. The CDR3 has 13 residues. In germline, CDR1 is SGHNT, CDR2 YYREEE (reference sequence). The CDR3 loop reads CASSIGQIETQYF. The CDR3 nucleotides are TGTGCCAGCAGCATCGGACAGATAGAGACCCAGTACTTC.

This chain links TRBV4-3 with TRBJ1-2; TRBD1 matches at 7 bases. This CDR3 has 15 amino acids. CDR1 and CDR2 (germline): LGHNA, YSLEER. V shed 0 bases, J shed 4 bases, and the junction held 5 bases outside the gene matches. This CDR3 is CASSQDPGGGYGYTF. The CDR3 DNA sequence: TGCGCCAGCAGCCAAGATCCAGGGGGGGGCTATGGCTACACCTTC.

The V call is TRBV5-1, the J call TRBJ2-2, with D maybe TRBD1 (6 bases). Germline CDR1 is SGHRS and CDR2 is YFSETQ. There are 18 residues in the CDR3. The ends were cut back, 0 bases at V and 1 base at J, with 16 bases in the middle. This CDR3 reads CASSLAYRETGNTGELFF. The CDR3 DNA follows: TGCGCCAGCAGCTTGGCCTACAGGGAAACGGGGAACACCGGGGAGCTGTTTTTT. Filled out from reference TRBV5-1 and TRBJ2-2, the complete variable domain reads KAGVTQTPRYLIKTRGQQVTLSCSPISGHRSVSWYQQTPGQGLQFLFEYFSETQRNKGNFPGRFSGRQFSNSRSEMNVSTLELGDSALYLCASSLAYRETGNTGELFFGEGSRLTVL.

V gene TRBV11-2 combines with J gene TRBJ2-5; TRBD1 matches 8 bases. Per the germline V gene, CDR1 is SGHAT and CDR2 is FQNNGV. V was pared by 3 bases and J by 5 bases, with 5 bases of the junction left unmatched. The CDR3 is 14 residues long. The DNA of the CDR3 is TGTGCCAGCAGCTTCAGGGGGCCCGATGAGACCCAGTACTTC. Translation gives CASSFRGPDETQYF.

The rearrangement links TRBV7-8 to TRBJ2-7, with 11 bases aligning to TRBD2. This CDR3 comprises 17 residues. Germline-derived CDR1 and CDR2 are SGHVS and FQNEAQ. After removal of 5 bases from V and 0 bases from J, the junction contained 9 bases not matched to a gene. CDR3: CASSLTSSGGTSYEQYF. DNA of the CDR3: TGTGCCAGCAGCCTAACATCTAGCGGGGGGACCTCCTACGAGCAGTACTTC.

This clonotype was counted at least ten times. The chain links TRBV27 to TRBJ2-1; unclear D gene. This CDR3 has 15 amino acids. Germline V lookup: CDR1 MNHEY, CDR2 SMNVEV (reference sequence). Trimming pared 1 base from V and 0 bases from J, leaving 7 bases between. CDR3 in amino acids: CASSLLESSYNEQFF. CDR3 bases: TGTGCCAGCAGTTTATTGGAAAGCTCCTACAATGAGCAGTTCTTC.